This T cell receptor beta chain was identified in a study of cytomegalovirus exposure and HLA in healthy donors. Trimming shortened V by 5 bases and J by 16 bases, and 18 bases separated the two germline ends. The CDR3 consists of 12 residues. Germline CDR1 is LNHDA and CDR2 is SQIVND (reference sequence). PCR primers comprised 60 Vbeta and 13 Jbeta primers. Profiled with immunoSEQ multiplex PCR; TCRdb holds only in-frame clones, not every one. The data contain approximately 180,000 clones, 73% of them singletons. V gene TRBV19 combines with J gene TRBJ2-1; D might be TRBD2 (6 bases). This TCR came from a woman in her twenties or thirties in good health and CMV-seronegative. What was sequenced was PBMCs. The CDR3 region has the DNA TGTGCCAGTAGTTTTACAGCGGGCAGGGTTTTCTTC. Amino acids: CASSFTAGRVFF. The variable domain in full, completed from reference TRBV19 and TRBJ2-1, reads DGGITQSPKYLFRKEGQNVTLSCEQNLNHDAMYWYRQDPGQGLRLIYYSQIVNDFQKGDIAEGYSVSREKKESFPLTVTSAQKNPTAFYLCASSFTAGRVFFGPGTRLTVL.